This entry lists 14 T cell receptor beta chains sequenced from one sample in a study of shared clonotypes between healthy human individuals (dated by TCRdb to 2018 to 2021). Receptor amplification or capture employed the immunoSEQ multiplex PCR assay. In its TCRdb copy, this immuneACCESS table keeps in-frame sequences only and misses some clones. Where compared with another copy, unresolved V genes explain less than half of these, and the others have no known cause. In all, the sample holds about 2.4 million clones, and more than 85% of those were seen once. The leading ten clones occupy about 0.34% of the sample. The sample taken for sequencing was naive CD4+ T cells from PBMCs. Per the publication, the cell subset or site label means: CD45RA+ positively selected. Receptors were obtained from a man younger than 35 in good health. Some clones in this sample may be carry-over from other donors' samples.

As to this clone: The sample holds other DNA sequences that translate to the same CDR3. This chain joins TRBV7-9 and TRBJ1-1, with D unresolved. Germline V lookup: CDR1 SEHNR, CDR2 FQNEAQ (reference sequence). The CDR3 loop spans 13 amino acids. V lost 2 bases to trimming and J lost 1 base, with 5 bases between them. The CDR3 region has the DNA TGTGCCAGCAGCTTATCGGCGAACACTGAAGCTTTCTTT. Protein sequence: CASSLSANTEAFF.

This clone was seen only once. The CDR3 reads CASIGTVPHEKLFF. The CDR3 nucleotides are TGTGCCAGCATAGGGACAGTGCCCCATGAAAAACTGTTTTTT. The chain is built from TRBV2 and TRBJ1-4, with 7 bases identical to TRBD1. From germline, CDR1 is SNHLY and CDR2 FYNNEI. The trim removed 7 bases at V and 6 bases at J, leaving 8 bases unmatched. The CDR3 consists of 14 residues. Filled out from reference TRBV2 and TRBJ1-4, the complete variable domain reads EPEVTQTPSHQVTQMGQEVILRCVPISNHLYFYWYRQILGQKVEFLVSFYNNEISEKSEIFDDQFSVERPDGSNFTLKIRSTKLEDSAMYFCASIGTVPHEKLFFGSGTQLSVL.

This chain links TRBV4-1 with TRBJ1-6; D gene uncertain. The CDR3 has 17 amino acids. Germline lookup yields CDR1 MGHRA and CDR2 YSYEKL. V dropped 1 base and J dropped 0 bases, with 10 bases sitting between them. CDR3 DNA sequence: TGCGCCAGCAGCCAAGCCCGCCAGAGCTCCTATAATTCACCCCTCCACTTT. It yields the protein CASSQARQSSYNSPLHF.

This rearrangement joins TRBV7-9 to TRBJ1-3, with a possible D match to TRBD1 (6 bases). The CDR3 covers 12 residues. Germline V CDR1 and CDR2: SEHNR, FQNEAQ (reference sequence). V shed 11 bases and J shed 2 bases, with 10 bases lying between them. CDR3 bases: TGTGCCGGTCACAGGGCTGGAAACACCATATATTTT. This sequence encodes CAGHRAGNTIYF.

The chain has TRBV19 and TRBJ2-1; D uncertain. The CDR3 loop spans 16 amino acids. Trimming shortened V by 5 bases and J by 0 bases, and 14 bases separated the two germline ends. CDR1 LNHDA and CDR2 SQIVND come from the germline V gene (reference sequence). DNA for the CDR3: TGTGCCAGTAGTCCCCGGACCCTGAGCTCCTACAATGAGCAGTTCTTC. Translation: CASSPRTLSSYNEQFF.

On this clone: Other DNA sequences in the same sample also yield this CDR3. The rearrangement joins TRBV5-1 to TRBJ2-6; D is unresolved. This CDR3 comprises 16 residues. The germline V gene has CDR1 SGHRS and CDR2 YFSETQ. With 1 base removed from V and 0 bases from J, the gap between germline ends came to 8 bases. The CDR3 region has the DNA TGCGCCAGCAGCTTGAGCCGGTCCTCTGGGGCCAACGTCCTGACTTTC. Its translation: CASSLSRSSGANVLTF.

The chain combines TRBV18 with TRBJ2-7, with 11 bases identical to TRBD2. This CDR3 region has 15 residues. Trimming at V came to 3 bases and at J to 4 bases, leaving 5 bases not matched to a gene. The germline gives CDR1 KGHSH, CDR2 LQKENI. The CDR3 sequence is CASSPLAGGLYEQYF. The CDR3 DNA follows: TGTGCCAGCTCACCCTTAGCGGGAGGGCTTTACGAGCAGTACTTC.

J is TRBJ2-2 and V is TRBV9; possible D gene TRBD1, 5 bases. Germline CDR1 and CDR2: SGDLS and YYNGEE. The CDR3 length is 15 residues. V was cut by 3 bases and J by 5 bases, with 14 bases left in between. The CDR3 DNA follows: TGTGCCAGCAGCGGCGAAGGGGCTTTAACCGGGGAGCTGTTTTTT. Translation gives CASSGEGALTGELFF.

In regard to this clone: The sample holds other DNA sequences that translate to the same CDR3. In nucleotides, the CDR3 is TGTGCCAGCAGCTCCCAGGGTTCAGGCACTGAAGCTTTCTTT. It encodes CASSSQGSGTEAFF. The V gene is TRBV7-9, the J gene TRBJ1-1; D possibly corresponds to TRBD1 (5 bases). Germline loops: CDR1 SEHNR, CDR2 FQNEAQ (reference sequence). V was shortened by 4 bases and J by 4 bases, with 13 bases between the two germline ends. This CDR3 comprises 14 residues.

Comments on this clone: In the same sample, other DNA sequences code for this CDR3. The V call is TRBV19, the J call TRBJ1-5; TRBD1 might be the D (5 bases). Germline CDR1 LNHDA, CDR2 SQIVND (reference sequence). Trimming left V 3 bases short and J 1 base short, with 7 bases between. The CDR3 length is 14 residues. CDR3: CASSIWDSNQPQHF. In DNA form, the CDR3 reads TGTGCCAGTAGTATTTGGGACAGCAATCAGCCCCAGCATTTT.

The rearrangement joins TRBV29-1 to TRBJ1-4; no definite D call. V dropped 4 bases and J dropped 8 bases, with 14 bases sitting between them. The CDR3 contains 13 residues. Germline V lookup: CDR1 SQVTM, CDR2 ANQGSEA. CDR3 DNA sequence: TGCAGCGTTGGAGGGCGTTTTGGCGAAAAACTGTTTTTT. This encodes CSVGGRFGEKLFF.

V is TRBV6-6 and J is TRBJ1-5; D is perhaps TRBD1 (5 bases). Trimming removed 7 bases from V and 7 bases from J, with 17 bases in between. The V gene's germline CDR1 is MNHNY and CDR2 SVGAGI (reference sequence). This CDR3 is built from 14 residues. The CDR3 DNA reads as TGTGCCAGCACGTATCTGGGGCAAGGCCAGCCCCAGCATTTT. Translation: CASTYLGQGQPQHF.

This clone was detected only once. The V and J genes are TRBV5-1 and TRBJ2-1, with TRBD2 matching over 9 bases. The CDR3 length is 15 residues. The V gene end was trimmed by 1 base and the J gene end by 6 bases; junction bases not matched to a gene: 5. Germline lookup yields CDR1 SGHRS and CDR2 YFSETQ. In DNA, the CDR3 is TGCGCCAGCAGCTTGCTGACGACTAGCGGCAATGAGCAGTTCTTC. Encoded protein: CASSLLTTSGNEQFF.

The chain links TRBV7-2 to TRBJ1-2; TRBD1 aligns across 7 bases. Germline V lookup: CDR1 SGHTA, CDR2 FQGNSA. Trimming at V came to 5 bases and at J to 6 bases, leaving 18 bases not matched to a gene. The CDR3 spans 17 residues. The CDR3 DNA reads as TGTGCCAGCAGCCACTTAGGGCGGGACAGCCTTAGCCATGGCTACACCTTC. Encoded protein: CASSHLGRDSLSHGYTF.